This T cell receptor (beta chain) was captured by sequencing in a study of cytomegalovirus exposure and HLA in healthy donors. Across the whole study: There were 100 million to 120 million unique TCR beta sequences, drawn from about 179 million T cells, in an earlier analysis. General study results and limits: On later analysis, the bulk of CMV-associated TCR beta chains appeared to be HLA-restricted. Several of the most significant clusters appeared linked to common viral pathogens, based on a later analysis.

A note on this clone: Its antigen is as yet unknown.

V lost 4 bases and J lost 0, with 12 bases in between. The CDR3 covers 15 residues. Germline assignment: CDR1 MGHRA and CDR2 YSYEKL. With 60 Vbeta and 13 Jbeta primers, the PCR was carried out. The data were produced by immunoSEQ multiplex PCR, yet TCRdb's version contains in-frame clones alone and is incomplete. The sample consists of under 300,000 clones, approximately 80% of them appearing once. The origin of this receptor is a woman aged 55-69 years in good health and CMV-seropositive. The V gene is TRBV4-1, the J gene TRBJ1-2; D might be TRBD1 (6 bases). The material sequenced was PBMCs. The CDR3 is CASSLPGQTNYGYTF. The CDR3 region has the DNA TGCGCCAGCAGCCTCCCAGGACAGACTAACTATGGCTACACCTTC.